Shown below are 8 T cell receptor beta chains from a single sample sequenced in a study of shared T cell receptors in the human thymus (dated by TCRdb to the early 2020s). The receptor library was made with the immunoSEQ multiplex PCR assay. TCRdb took this table from immuneACCESS and kept in-frame rearrangements with V and J called. Such tables lack part of the clones; where checked against another copy, unresolved V genes explain under half of the gap, and the rest is unexplained. Across this sample there are about 710,000 clones, with about 87% seen only once. The ten largest clones represent roughly 0.0089% of the sample. A further study also used this sample, focusing on human thymus T cells.

Sample: thymocytes. These receptors all come from a boy in the first two years of life with a congenital heart defect. Donor details come from another sample of the same person, matched by shared clones.

The genes are TRBV30 and TRBJ2-5, with 7 bases fitting TRBD2. Germline CDR1 is GTSNPN and CDR2 is SVGIG (reference sequence). This CDR3 has 16 amino acids. The V and J ends lost 3 bases and 5 bases, in that order; junction bases with no gene match: 15. CDR3 DNA: TGTGCCTGGAGCCAAAAGCAGGCGGGAGCGGGGGAGACCCAGTACTTC. Translating it yields CAWSQKQAGAGETQYF.

The V and J genes are TRBV4-3 and TRBJ2-7, with D perhaps TRBD1 (6 bases). CDR3 length equals 16 residues. Germline values: CDR1 LGHNA, CDR2 YSLEER. The V gene lost 4 bases and the J gene lost 9 bases, with 25 bases spanning the gap. The CDR3 DNA follows: TGCGCCAGCAGCCCAAACCCTACACGGGACAAACACGGGCAGTACTTC. Translating gives CASSPNPTRDKHGQYF.

The chain joins TRBV27 to TRBJ2-1; the D gene is possibly TRBD1 (5 bases). The CDR3 length is 15 residues. Deletions cut 2 bases from V and 3 bases from J, with 11 bases between. CDR1 MNHEY and CDR2 SMNVEV come from the germline V gene (reference sequence). The CDR3 reads CASSLRVQGYNEQFF. The CDR3 nucleotides are TGTGCCAGCAGTTTACGGGTGCAGGGCTACAATGAGCAGTTCTTC.

This chain uses TRBV19 with TRBJ2-6; D gene ambiguous. Trimming removed 7 bases at V and 1 base at J, with 2 bases between. CDR3 length equals 12 residues. Germline V gene lookup returns CDR1 LNHDA and CDR2 SQIVND (reference sequence). Here the CDR3 DNA reads TGTGCCAGTACGTCTGGGGCCAACGTCCTGACTTTC. Protein sequence: CASTSGANVLTF.

The V call is TRBV5-5, the J call TRBJ1-6; 9 bases agree with TRBD1. Germline values: CDR1 SGHKS, CDR2 YYEKEE (reference sequence). The CDR3 has 19 amino acids. The ends lost 6 bases at V and 9 bases at J; junction bases unmatched: 22. CDR3 residues: CASNKPGTGSIGDPSPLHF. In DNA, the CDR3 is TGTGCCAGCAACAAACCAGGGACAGGGTCTATTGGAGATCCTTCACCCCTCCACTTT.

V usage is TRBV6-5 and J usage is TRBJ1-1, with D hard to call. Trimming took off 6 bases at V and 6 bases at J, with 11 bases between the two ends. CDR1 and CDR2 (germline): MNHEY, SVGAGI. The CDR3 sequence is 12 residues long. The CDR3 protein is CASRASGAEAFF. As DNA, the CDR3 is TGTGCCAGCAGAGCGTCCGGCGCTGAAGCTTTCTTT.

The J gene is TRBJ2-3, the V gene TRBV7-9, with D possibly being TRBD1 (6 bases). Germline CDR1 reads SEHNR; CDR2 reads FQNEAQ (reference sequence). CDR3 size: 12 residues. Between the trimmed V and J ends, which lost 2 bases and 8 bases, there was a span of 8 bases. CDR3 coding DNA: TGTGCCAGCAGCTTACAGGGGTGTACGCAGTATTTT. This sequence encodes CASSLQGCTQYF. The entire variable domain, with the rest obtained from reference TRBV7-9 and TRBJ2-3, is as follows: DTGVSQNPRHKITKRGQNVTFRCDPISEHNRLYWYRQTLGQGPEFLTYFQNEAQLEKSRLLSDRFSAERPKGSFSTLEIQRTEQGDSAMYLCASSLQGCTQYFGPGTRLTVL.

The chain uses TRBV5-1 and TRBJ2-5; the match to TRBD2 covers 12 bases. The CDR3 is 22 residues long. Trimming at V came to 1 base and at J to 1 base, leaving 20 bases not matched to a gene. CDR1 is SGHRS, CDR2 YFSETQ, per germline. For the CDR3, the DNA is TGCGCCAGCAGCTTGCCCGGGAAACAACCTAGCGGGAGGGCCACGGTCCAAGAGACCCAGTACTTC. This translates into CASSLPGKQPSGRATVQETQYF.